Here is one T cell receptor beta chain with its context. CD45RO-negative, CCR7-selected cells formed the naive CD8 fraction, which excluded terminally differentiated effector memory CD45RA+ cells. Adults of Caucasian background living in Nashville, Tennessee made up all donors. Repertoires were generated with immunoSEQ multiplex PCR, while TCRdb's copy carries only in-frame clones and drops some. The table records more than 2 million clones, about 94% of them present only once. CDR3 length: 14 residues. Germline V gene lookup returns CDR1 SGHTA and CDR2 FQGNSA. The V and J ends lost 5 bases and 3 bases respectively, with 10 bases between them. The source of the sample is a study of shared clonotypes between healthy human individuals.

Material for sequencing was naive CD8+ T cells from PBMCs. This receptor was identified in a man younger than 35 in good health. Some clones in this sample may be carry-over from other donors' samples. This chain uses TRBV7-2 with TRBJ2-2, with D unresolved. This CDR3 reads CASSPRIHTGELFF. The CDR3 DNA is TGTGCCAGCAGCCCGCGGATCCACACCGGGGAGCTGTTTTTT.